This T cell receptor beta chain comes out of a study of control samples from healthy donors and cancer patients. Germline V lookup: CDR1 SGHDT, CDR2 YYEEEE. There are 14 residues in the CDR3. Trimming shortened V by 0 bases and J by 4 bases, and 11 bases separated the two germline ends. The repertoire was sequenced with immunoSEQ multiplex PCR; TCRdb's copy has only in-frame clones and lacks some. The sample lists more than 45,000 clones, about 93% occurring once. Specimen: PBMCs. The V call is TRBV5-6, the J call TRBJ2-7; D tentatively fits TRBD1 or TRBD2 (6 bases each). The receptor comes from a woman aged 45-65 years with head and neck cancer. The CDR3 loop reads CASSLVPGAYEQYF. In DNA, the CDR3 is TGTGCCAGCAGCTTGGTGCCGGGGGCTTACGAGCAGTACTTC. The full variable domain, its missing parts supplied by reference TRBV5-6 and TRBJ2-7, is DAGVTQSPTHLIKTRGQQVTLRCSPKSGHDTVSWYQQALGQGPQFIFQYYEEEERQRGNFPDRFSGHQFPNYSSELNVNALLLGDSALYLCASSLVPGAYEQYFGPGTRLTVT.